Below, one TCR beta chain is given with its context. The sample comes from a study of regulatory T cells in long-lasting Graves disease. Through Arm-PCR of CDR3 regions and iRepertoire HTBI primers, TCR beta libraries were built. TCRdb fed the multiplex PCR reads into MiXCR, producing one record per CDR3 protein. The data hold roughly 500,000 distinct CDR3 sequences, with less than 25% observed a single time. This CDR3 comprises 17 residues. The germline CDR1 and CDR2 sequences are MNHEY and SMNVEV (reference sequence). Trimming stripped 4 bases from V and 2 bases from J, with 21 bases between. Regarding time point: persistent/refractory GD, antithyroid drugs over 5 years with positive TRAb. From RNA extracted from PBMCs, the TCR library was made.

The input for sequencing was peripheral blood mononuclear cells (PBMCs), taken when the disease was refractory, from a patient treated with antithyroid drugs. This clonotype was obtained from a female donor with Graves disease. This rearrangement joins TRBV27 to TRBJ2-7; D perhaps matches TRBD1 (6 bases). CDR3 nucleotide sequence: TGTGCCAGCAGTTCCCGGGGCAGGGGCCGCCTCACCTACGAGCAGTACTTC. Translated: CASSSRGRGRLTYEQYF.